This T cell receptor beta chain was captured by sequencing in a study of preoperative IRX-2 immunotherapy in early breast cancer. The data were produced by immunoSEQ multiplex PCR, yet TCRdb's version contains in-frame clones alone and is incomplete. The sample yields 95,000 to 100,000 clones, roughly 88% seen once. Germline V gene sequence: CDR1 MDHEN, CDR2 SYDVKM. This CDR3 comprises 15 residues. The V and J ends lost 5 bases and 1 base respectively, with 12 bases between them. As for treatment: preoperative locoregional IRX-2 cytokine immunotherapy. The clonotype comes from a human donor with breast cancer. V gene TRBV28 combines with J gene TRBJ1-5; TRBD1 is a possible D gene (6 bases). This sample comprised tumor tissue, obtained after IRX-2 immunotherapy. The CDR3 DNA reads as TGTGCCAGCAGTCCCAGGGGAAACAGCAATCAGCCCCAGCATTTT. Translation gives CASSPRGNSNQPQHF.